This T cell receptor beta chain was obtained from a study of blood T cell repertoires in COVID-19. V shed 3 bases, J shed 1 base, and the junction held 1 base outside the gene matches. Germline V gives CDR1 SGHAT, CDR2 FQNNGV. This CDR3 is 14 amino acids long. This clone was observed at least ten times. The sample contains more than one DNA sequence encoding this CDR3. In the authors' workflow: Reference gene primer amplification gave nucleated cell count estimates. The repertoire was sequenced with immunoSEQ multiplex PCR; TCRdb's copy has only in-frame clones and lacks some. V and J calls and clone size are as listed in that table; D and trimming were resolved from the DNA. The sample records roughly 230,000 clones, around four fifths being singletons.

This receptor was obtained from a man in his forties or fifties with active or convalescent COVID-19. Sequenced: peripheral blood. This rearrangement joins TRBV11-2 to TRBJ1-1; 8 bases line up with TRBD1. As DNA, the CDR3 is TGTGCCAGCAGCTTTGGACAGGGGAACACTGAAGCTTTCTTT. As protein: CASSFGQGNTEAFF.